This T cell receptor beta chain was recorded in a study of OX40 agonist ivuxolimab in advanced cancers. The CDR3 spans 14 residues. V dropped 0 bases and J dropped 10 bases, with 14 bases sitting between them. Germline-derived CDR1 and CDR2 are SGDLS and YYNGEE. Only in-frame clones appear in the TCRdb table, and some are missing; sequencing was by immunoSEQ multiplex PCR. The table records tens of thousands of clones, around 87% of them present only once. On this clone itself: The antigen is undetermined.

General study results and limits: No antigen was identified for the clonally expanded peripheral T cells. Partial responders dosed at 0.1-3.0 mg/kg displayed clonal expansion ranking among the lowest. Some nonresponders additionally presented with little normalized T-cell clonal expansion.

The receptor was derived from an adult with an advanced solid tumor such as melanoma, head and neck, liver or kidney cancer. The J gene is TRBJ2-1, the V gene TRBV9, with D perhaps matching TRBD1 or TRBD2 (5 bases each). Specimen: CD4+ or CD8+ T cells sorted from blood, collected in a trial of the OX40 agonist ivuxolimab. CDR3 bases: TGTGCCAGCAGCGTAGACGGGGCCCTTGGGGAGCAGTTCTTC. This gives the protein CASSVDGALGEQFF.